The rows below give T cell receptor beta chains drawn from one sample of a study of blood T cells in healthy people across ages. TCRdb reanalysed the 5' RACE reads using MiXCR and keeps one entry per CDR3 protein. The repertoire holds hundreds of thousands of distinct CDR3 sequences, with approximately 52% as singletons. Sequencing was done on a sample of blood. The origin of the receptors is an elderly woman in good health. The CDR3 runs from the conserved cysteine through the conserved F or W. The order of the fields is clone size, D gene, J gene, V gene, CDR3 DNA, CDR3 protein. D genes are given only for firm matches. Only part of the rows carry a size: once, few, many, or a class if the clone is expanded.

>few|TRBD1|TRBJ2-3|TRBV12-3/TRBV12-4
TGTGCCAGCAGTTTAGTTTACAGGGGAGGCACAGATACGCAGTATTTT
CASSLVYRGGTDTQYF
>.|.|TRBJ1-5|TRBV25-1
TGTGCCAGCAGTGCAAAGGGATGGTACGGCCAGTCCCAGCATTTT
CASSAKGWYGQSQHF
>.|.|TRBJ1-6|TRBV7-9
TGTGCCAGCAGCCCACGAACCTCGGGAGACCCCCTCCACTTT
CASSPRTSGDPLHF
>once|.|TRBJ1-1|TRBV12-3/TRBV12-4
TGTGCCAGCACAAACAGTGGAACTGAAGCTTTCTTT
CASTNSGTEAFF
>.|.|TRBJ2-1|TRBV28
TGTGCCAGCAGTCCGCAGAGGTTTGAGCAGTTCTTC
CASSPQRFEQFF
>many|.|TRBJ2-7|TRBV3-1
TGTGCCAGCAGCCAAGCCTCTGGGCAGTACTTC
CASSQASGQYF
>.|.|TRBJ1-2|TRBV30
TGTGCCTGGAACAAGAACTATGGCTACACCTTC
CAWNKNYGYTF
>few|TRBD1|TRBJ1-6|TRBV9
TGTGCCAGCAGCGTAGAAGACAGGGGCAATTCACCCCTCCACTTT
CASSVEDRGNSPLHF
>many|.|TRBJ2-7|TRBV12-3/TRBV12-4
TGTGCCAGCAGTCCCGGATTCGGGCAGTACTTC
CASSPGFGQYF
>.|.|TRBJ2-1|TRBV20-1
TGCAGTGCTAGAGACACGACAGTCCAAGAGACCCAGTTCTTC
CSARDTTVQETQFF
>.|.|TRBJ1-5|TRBV29-1
TGCAGCGTTCTGGGAGACAATCAGCCCCAGCATTTT
CSVLGDNQPQHF
>few|.|TRBJ2-1|TRBV20-1
TGCAGTGCGAGAGGGGACACCTCCTACAATGAGCAGTTCTTC
CSARGDTSYNEQFF
>.|.|TRBJ1-6|TRBV20-1
TGCAGTGCTAGAGATGGAGGGATCCCCTATAATTCACCCCCCCACTTT
CSARDGGIPYNSPPHF
>.|.|TRBJ2-2|TRBV7-9
TGTGCCAGCAGCTCTAGCGACACCGGGGAGCTGTTTTTT
CASSSSDTGELFF
>.|.|TRBJ2-7|TRBV2
TGTGCCCAAGGGAGTTCGCCCGCAGGGTACGAGCAGTACTTC
CAQGSSPAGYEQYF
>.|TRBD2|TRBJ2-7|TRBV27
TGTGCCAGCCGGACTAGCGGGAGAATCCCTTACAATGAGCAGTACTTC
CASRTSGRIPYNEQYF
>.|.|TRBJ2-7|TRBV15
TGTGCCACCAGCAGAAGCCGTGCTAGGGGGGAGCAGTACTTC
CATSRSRARGEQYF
>.|.|TRBJ2-2|TRBV7-3
TGTGCCAGCAGCTTATCCCCCCAGGACAGCTTGACCGGGGAGCTGTTTTTT
CASSLSPQDSLTGELFF
>few|.|TRBJ1-2|TRBV18
TGTGCCAGCTCACCGGGGACGTTTCTGGCTGGCTACACCTTC
CASSPGTFLAGYTF
>.|.|TRBJ2-2|TRBV6-4
TGTGCCAGCCGAAGAGGGGCAAACACCGGGGAGCTGTTTTTT
CASRRGANTGELFF
>.|.|TRBJ1-6|TRBV27
TGTGCCACCCGACCCGGGATGGGGGATTCACCCCTCCACTTT
CATRPGMGDSPLHF
>few|.|TRBJ2-5|TRBV5-1
TGCGCCAGCAGCGTAGGCCCTACCCAAGAGACCCAGTACTTC
CASSVGPTQETQYF
>many|TRBD2|TRBJ2-3|TRBV7-9
TGTGCCAGCAGCCCTGGGGGTGCGGGAGGCTACACAGATACGCAGTATTTT
CASSPGGAGGYTDTQYF
>few|TRBD2|TRBJ2-1|TRBV18
TGTGCCAGCTCACCGCGGGGGGACAATGAGCAGTTCTTC
CASSPRGDNEQFF
>few|.|TRBJ2-1|TRBV12-3/TRBV12-4
TGTGCCAGCAGTGTAGACGGGCTCTACAATGAGCAGTTCTTC
CASSVDGLYNEQFF
>.|TRBD2|TRBJ2-1|TRBV19
TGTGCCAATAGTTCCCAGCGGGAGGGCATAAACAATGAGCAGTTCTTC
CANSSQREGINNEQFF
>many|.|TRBJ2-3|TRBV10-2
TGCGCCAGCTCTAGGGGCTATTTCACAGATACGCAGTATTTT
CASSRGYFTDTQYF
>many|.|TRBJ2-1|TRBV2
TGTGCCAGCAGTGATGTAGCGTCCTCCTACAATGAGCAGTTCTTC
CASSDVASSYNEQFF
>many|.|TRBJ1-6|TRBV11-2
TGTGCCAGCAGCCCGGTGTCTGGATATAATTCACCCCTCCACTTT
CASSPVSGYNSPLHF
>many|.|TRBJ1-6|TRBV21-1
TGTGCCAGCAGCAAACTGCCTCCGGGACAGGGAGCCTATAATTCACCCCTCCACTTT
CASSKLPPGQGAYNSPLHF
>once|.|TRBJ2-1|TRBV6-2/TRBV6-3
TGTGCCAGCACCCTTTCGCCGGGGGCCTCATACAATGAGCAGTTCTTC
CASTLSPGASYNEQFF
>.|.|TRBJ1-2|TRBV5-1
TGCGCCAGCCGACAAGGGACTACTAACTATGGCTACACCTTC
CASRQGTTNYGYTF
>many|TRBD1|TRBJ2-1|TRBV5-1
TGCGCCAGATCGGGGACAGGGGATGGGAGTGAGCAGTTCTTC
CARSGTGDGSEQFF
>few|.|TRBJ2-2|TRBV5-6
TGTGCCAGCAGCTTGTGGGTGGGCACTTTATCCGGGGAGCTGTTTTTT
CASSLWVGTLSGELFF
>few|.|TRBJ2-1|TRBV11-2
TGTGCCAGCAGCTTAAGGTGGAGTCAGGCTGTGCAGGAGATCAATGAGCAGTTCTTC
CASSLRWSQAVQEINEQFF
>few|TRBD2|TRBJ2-1|TRBV29-1
TGCAGCGTTGCTGGACTAGCGGGGCACAATGAGCAGTTCTTC
CSVAGLAGHNEQFF
>many|.|TRBJ2-5|TRBV9
TGTGCCAGCAGCGTAGGTTGGGACGAGACCCAGTACTTC
CASSVGWDETQYF